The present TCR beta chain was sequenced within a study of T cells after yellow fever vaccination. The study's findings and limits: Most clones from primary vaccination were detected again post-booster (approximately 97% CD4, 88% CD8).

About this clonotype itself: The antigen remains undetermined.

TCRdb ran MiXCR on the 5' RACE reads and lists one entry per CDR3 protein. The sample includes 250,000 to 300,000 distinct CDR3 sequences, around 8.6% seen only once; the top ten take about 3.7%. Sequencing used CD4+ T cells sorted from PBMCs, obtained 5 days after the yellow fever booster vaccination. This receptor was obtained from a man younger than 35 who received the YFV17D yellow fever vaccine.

CDR3 residues: CASSTVTYTEAFF. As DNA, the CDR3 is TGTGCCAGCAGTACCGTTACTTACACTGAAGCTTTCTTT. The chain joins TRBV28 to TRBJ1-1; no firm D call. The germline V gene encodes CDR1 MDHEN and CDR2 SYDVKM. The CDR3 is made up of 13 amino acids. Between the trimmed V and J ends, which lost 5 bases and 3 bases, there was a span of 10 bases.